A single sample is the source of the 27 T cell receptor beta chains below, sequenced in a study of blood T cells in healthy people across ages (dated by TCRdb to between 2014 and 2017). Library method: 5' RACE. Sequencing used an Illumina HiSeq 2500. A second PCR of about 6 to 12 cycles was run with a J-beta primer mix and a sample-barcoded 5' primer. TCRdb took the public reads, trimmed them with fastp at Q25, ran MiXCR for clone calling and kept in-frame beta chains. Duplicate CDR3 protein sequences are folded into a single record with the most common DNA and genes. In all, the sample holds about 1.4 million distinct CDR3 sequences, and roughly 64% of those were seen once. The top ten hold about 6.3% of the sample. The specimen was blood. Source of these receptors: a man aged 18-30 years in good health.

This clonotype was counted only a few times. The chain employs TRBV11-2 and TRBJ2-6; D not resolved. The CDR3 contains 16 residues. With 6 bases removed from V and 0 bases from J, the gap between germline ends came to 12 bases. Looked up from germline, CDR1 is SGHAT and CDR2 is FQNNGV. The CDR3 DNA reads TGTGCCAGCAGGCCGACTGCAATCTCTGGGGCCAACGTCCTGACTTTC. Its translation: CASRPTAISGANVLTF.

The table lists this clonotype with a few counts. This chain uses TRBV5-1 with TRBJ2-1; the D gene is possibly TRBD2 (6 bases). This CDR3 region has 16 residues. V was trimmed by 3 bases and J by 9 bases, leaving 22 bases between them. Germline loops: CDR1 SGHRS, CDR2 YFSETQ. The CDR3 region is CASSSMAFNGGGEQFF. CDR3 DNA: TGCGCCAGCAGCTCAATGGCTTTTAACGGGGGAGGTGAGCAGTTCTTC.

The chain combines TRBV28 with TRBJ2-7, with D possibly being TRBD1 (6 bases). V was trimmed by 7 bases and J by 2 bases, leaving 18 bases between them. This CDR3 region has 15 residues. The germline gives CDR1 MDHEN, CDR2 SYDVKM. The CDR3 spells CASIPGTPRAYEQYF. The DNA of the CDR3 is TGTGCCAGCATCCCCGGGACACCACGGGCCTACGAGCAGTACTTC.

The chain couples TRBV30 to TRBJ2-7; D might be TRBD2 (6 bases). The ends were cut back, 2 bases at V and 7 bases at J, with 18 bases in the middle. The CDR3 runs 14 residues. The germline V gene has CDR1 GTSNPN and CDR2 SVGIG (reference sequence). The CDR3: CAWSFGTAAGEQYF. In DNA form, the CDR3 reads TGTGCCTGGAGTTTCGGGACTGCCGCCGGTGAGCAGTACTTC.

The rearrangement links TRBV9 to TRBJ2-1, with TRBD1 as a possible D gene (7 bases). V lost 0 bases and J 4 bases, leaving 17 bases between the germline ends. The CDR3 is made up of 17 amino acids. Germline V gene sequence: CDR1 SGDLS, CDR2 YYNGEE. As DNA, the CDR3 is TGTGCCAGCAGCGTAGCCCCCGGGCAGGGGGGTTACAATGAGCAGTTCTTC. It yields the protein CASSVAPGQGGYNEQFF.

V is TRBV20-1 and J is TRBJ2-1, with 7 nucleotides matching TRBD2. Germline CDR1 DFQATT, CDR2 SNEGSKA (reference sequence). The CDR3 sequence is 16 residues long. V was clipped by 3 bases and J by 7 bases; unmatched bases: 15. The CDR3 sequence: CSASYLAEAPGNEQFF. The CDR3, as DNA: TGCAGTGCTAGCTACCTAGCGGAAGCCCCTGGGAATGAGCAGTTCTTC.

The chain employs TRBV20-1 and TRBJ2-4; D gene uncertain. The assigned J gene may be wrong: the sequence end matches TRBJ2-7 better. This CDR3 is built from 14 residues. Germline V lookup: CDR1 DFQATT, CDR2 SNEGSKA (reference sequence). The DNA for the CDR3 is TGCAGTGCTCTAACACGGATAAGAATCGACGAGCAGTACTTC. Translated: CSALTRIRIDEQYF.

As DNA, the CDR3 is TGTGCCAGCAGATCCGGACGGGGCTACGAGCAGTACTTC. It translates to CASRSGRGYEQYF. V usage is TRBV7-9 and J usage is TRBJ2-5; D is perhaps TRBD2 (5 bases). The J call may be mistaken, given a closer DNA end match to TRBJ2-7. Germline assignment: CDR1 SEHNR and CDR2 FQNEAQ (reference sequence). The CDR3 extends over 13 amino acids.

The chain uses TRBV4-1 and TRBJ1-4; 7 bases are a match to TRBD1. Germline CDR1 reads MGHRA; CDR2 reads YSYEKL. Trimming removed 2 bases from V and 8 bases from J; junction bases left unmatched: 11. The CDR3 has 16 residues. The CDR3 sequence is CASSQPRQGPREKLFF. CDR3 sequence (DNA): TGCGCCAGCAGCCAACCCAGACAGGGTCCACGAGAAAAACTGTTTTTT.

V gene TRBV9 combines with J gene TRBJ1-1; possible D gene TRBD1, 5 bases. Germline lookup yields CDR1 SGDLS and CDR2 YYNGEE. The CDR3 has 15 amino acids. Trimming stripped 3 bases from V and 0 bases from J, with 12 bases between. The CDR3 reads CASSGTGNLNTEAFF. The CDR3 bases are TGTGCCAGCAGCGGTACAGGAAACTTGAACACTGAAGCTTTCTTT.

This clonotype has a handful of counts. The DNA of the CDR3 is TGCAGTGCTAGACCTACCGGCTCGAGCACAGATACGCAGTATTTT. It translates to CSARPTGSSTDTQYF. The chain couples TRBV20-1 to TRBJ2-3; D not certain. Germline CDR1 reads DFQATT; CDR2 reads SNEGSKA (reference sequence). This CDR3 has 15 residues. V was shortened by 2 bases and J by 0 bases, with 12 bases between the two germline ends.

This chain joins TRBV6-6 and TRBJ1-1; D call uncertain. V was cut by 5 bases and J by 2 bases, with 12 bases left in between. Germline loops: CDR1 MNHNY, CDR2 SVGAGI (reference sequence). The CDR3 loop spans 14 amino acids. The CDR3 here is CASSPSNLNTEAFF. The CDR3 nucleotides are TGTGCCAGCAGTCCCTCGAACCTAAACACTGAAGCTTTCTTT.

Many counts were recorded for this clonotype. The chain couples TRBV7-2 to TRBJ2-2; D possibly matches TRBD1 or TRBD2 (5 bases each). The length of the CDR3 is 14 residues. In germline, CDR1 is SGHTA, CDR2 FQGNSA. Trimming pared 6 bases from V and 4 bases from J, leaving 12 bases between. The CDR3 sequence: CASRGRQITGELFF. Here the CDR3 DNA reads TGTGCCAGCAGGGGACGTCAAATCACCGGGGAGCTGTTTTTT. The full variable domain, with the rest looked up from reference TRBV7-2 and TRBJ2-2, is GAGVSQSPSNKVTEKGKDVELRCDPISGHTALYWYRQSLGQGLEFLIYFQGNSAPDKSGLPSDRFSAERTGGSVSTLTIQRTQQEDSAVYLCASRGRQITGELFFGEGSRLTVL.

CDR3 in amino acids: CASTPTGFNYGYTF. CDR3 in DNA: TGTGCCAGCACCCCTACTGGGTTTAACTATGGCTACACCTTC. The chain couples TRBV6-5 to TRBJ1-2; D is undetermined. This CDR3 has 14 residues. V was cut by 7 bases and J by 1 base, with 13 bases left in between. The germline V gene has CDR1 MNHEY and CDR2 SVGAGI.

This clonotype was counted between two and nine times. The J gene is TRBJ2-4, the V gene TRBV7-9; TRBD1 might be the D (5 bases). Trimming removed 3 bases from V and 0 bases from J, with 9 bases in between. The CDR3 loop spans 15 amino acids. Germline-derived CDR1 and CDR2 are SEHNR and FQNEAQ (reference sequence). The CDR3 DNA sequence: TGTGCCAGCAGCTTTGACAGTCTAGCCAAAAACATTCAGTACTTC. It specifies CASSFDSLAKNIQYF.

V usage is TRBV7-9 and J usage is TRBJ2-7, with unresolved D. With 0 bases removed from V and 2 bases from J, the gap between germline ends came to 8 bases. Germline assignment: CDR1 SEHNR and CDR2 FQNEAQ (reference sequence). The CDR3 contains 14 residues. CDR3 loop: CASSLAVHPYEQYF. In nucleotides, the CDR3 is TGTGCCAGCAGCTTAGCGGTTCACCCCTACGAGCAGTACTTC.

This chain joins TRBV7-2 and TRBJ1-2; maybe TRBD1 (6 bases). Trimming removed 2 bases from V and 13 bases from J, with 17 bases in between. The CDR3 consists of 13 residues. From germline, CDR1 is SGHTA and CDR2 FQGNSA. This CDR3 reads CASSLSQGPRPTF. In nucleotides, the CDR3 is TGTGCCAGCAGCTTATCACAGGGTCCCCGTCCCACCTTC.

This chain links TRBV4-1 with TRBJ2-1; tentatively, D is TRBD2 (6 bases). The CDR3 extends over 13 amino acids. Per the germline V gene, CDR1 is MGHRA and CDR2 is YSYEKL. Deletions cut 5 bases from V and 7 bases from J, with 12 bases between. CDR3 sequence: CASSRSAGNEQFF. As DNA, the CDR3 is TGCGCCAGCAGCAGGTCGGCGGGAAATGAGCAGTTCTTC.

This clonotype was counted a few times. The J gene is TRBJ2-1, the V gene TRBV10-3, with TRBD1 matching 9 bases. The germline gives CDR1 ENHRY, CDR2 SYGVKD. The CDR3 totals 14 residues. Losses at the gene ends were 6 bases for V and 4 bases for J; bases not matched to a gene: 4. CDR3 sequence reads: CAISQTGGYNEQFF. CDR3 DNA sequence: TGTGCCATCAGCCAGACAGGGGGGTACAATGAGCAGTTCTTC.

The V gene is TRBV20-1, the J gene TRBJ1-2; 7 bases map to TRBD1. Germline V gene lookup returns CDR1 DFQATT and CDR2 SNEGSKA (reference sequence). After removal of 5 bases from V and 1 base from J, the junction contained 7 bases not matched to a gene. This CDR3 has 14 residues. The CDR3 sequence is CSAYGDSFNYGYTF. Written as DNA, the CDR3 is TGCAGTGCTTACGGGGACAGCTTTAACTATGGCTACACCTTC.

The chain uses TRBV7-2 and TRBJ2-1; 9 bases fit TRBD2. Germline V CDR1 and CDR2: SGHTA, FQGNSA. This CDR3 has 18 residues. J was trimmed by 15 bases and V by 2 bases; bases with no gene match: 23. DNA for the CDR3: TGTGCCAGCAGCTTAAGAATCCTGGTCCCTAGCGGGACAACTTCGACGTTCTTC. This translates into CASSLRILVPSGTTSTFF.

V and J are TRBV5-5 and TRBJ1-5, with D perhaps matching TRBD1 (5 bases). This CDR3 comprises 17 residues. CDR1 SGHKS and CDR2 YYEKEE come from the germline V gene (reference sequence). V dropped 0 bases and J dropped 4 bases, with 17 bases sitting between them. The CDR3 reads CASSLGQGGLWNQPQHF. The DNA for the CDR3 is TGTGCCAGCAGCTTGGGGCAGGGAGGATTGTGGAATCAGCCCCAGCATTTT.

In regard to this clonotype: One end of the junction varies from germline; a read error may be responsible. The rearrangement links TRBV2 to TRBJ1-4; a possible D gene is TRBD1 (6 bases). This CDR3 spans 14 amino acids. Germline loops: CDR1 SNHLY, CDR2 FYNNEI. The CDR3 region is CASREDSAKEKLFF. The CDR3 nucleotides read TGTGCCAGCAGGGAGGACAGTGCTAAGGAAAAACTGTTTTTT.

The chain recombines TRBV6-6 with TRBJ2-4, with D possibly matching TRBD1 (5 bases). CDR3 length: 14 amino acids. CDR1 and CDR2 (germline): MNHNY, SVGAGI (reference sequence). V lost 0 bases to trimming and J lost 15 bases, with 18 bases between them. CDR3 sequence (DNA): TGTGCCAGCAGTTACTCGACAGCCCGTCATGGGCCGTACTTC. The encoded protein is CASSYSTARHGPYF.

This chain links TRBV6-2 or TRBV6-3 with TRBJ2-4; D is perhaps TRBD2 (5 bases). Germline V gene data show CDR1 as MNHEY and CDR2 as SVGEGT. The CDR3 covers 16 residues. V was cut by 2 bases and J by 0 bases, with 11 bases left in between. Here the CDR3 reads CASSYGGFLAKNIQYF. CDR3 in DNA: TGTGCCAGCAGTTACGGCGGGTTCCTAGCCAAAAACATTCAGTACTTC.

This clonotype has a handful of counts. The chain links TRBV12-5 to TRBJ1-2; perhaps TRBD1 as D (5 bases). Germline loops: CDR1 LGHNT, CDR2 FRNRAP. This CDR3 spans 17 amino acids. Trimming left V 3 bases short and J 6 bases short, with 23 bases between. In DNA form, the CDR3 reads TGTGCTAGTGGTTTTATTAGTAGCGGGGCGCCGGATGATGGCTACACCTTC. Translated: CASGFISSGAPDDGYTF.

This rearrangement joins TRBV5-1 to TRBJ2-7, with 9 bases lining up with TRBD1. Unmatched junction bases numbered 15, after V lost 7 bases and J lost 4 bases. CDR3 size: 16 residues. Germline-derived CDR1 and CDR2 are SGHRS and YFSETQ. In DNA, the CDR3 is TGCGCCAGCCTACCTGGGGACAGGGTGCACTGGTACGAGCAGTACTTC. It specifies CASLPGDRVHWYEQYF.